The 3 T cell receptor beta chains listed next were all sequenced from one sample in a study of spatial heterogeneity in lung cancer. These receptors have no known antigen. MiXCR was run by TCRdb on the 5' RACE reads, yielding one entry per CDR3 protein. The sample has some 96,000 distinct CDR3 sequences, 4% to 4.5% seen once. The study's findings and limits: The study found that expanded intratumoral alpha and beta TCR counts tracked tumor mutation counts.

This sample's time point: sample taken at primary tumor resection. The source was lung tumor tissue, collected at surgery. The receptors here all came from a male donor with early-stage non-small cell lung cancer.

This clonotype was recorded many times. The V call is TRBV6-5, the J call TRBJ1-2; D gene ambiguous. V was trimmed by 6 bases and J by 4 bases, leaving 21 bases between them. The CDR3 has 16 residues. The germline gives CDR1 MNHEY, CDR2 SVGAGI. The CDR3 DNA sequence: TGTGCCAGCAGACCAGCCGACCCGATAACCTCCTATGGCTACACCTTC. Translating it yields CASRPADPITSYGYTF.

This clonotype was seen repeatedly, ten times or more. The V gene is TRBV6-5, the J gene TRBJ2-3, with a possible D match to TRBD2 (6 bases). Germline loops: CDR1 MNHEY, CDR2 SVGAGI. The CDR3 covers 11 residues. Trimming cost V 4 bases and J 8 bases, with 7 bases left between them. DNA of the CDR3: TGTGCCAGCAGTTTCGGGGGTACGCAGTATTTT. Translation: CASSFGGTQYF.

This clonotype was detected ten times or more. The J gene is TRBJ2-3, the V gene TRBV29-1; 13 bases map to TRBD2. The CDR3 spans 15 residues. The germline gives CDR1 SQVTM, CDR2 ANQGSEA. V lost 5 bases, J lost 2 bases, and 4 bases stayed unmatched. The CDR3 loop reads CSVSGTSGITDTQYF. The CDR3 nucleotides are TGCAGCGTTTCCGGGACTAGCGGGATCACAGATACGCAGTATTTT.